The sequence of this T cell receptor beta chain was determined in a study of identical twins (dated by TCRdb to the mid-2010s). About the full investigation: The study deep-sequenced TCR alpha and beta repertoires from monozygotic twins, unrelated adults of various ages and cord blood to test whether fetal clonotypes persist. To rule out contamination, the twin experiments were replicated at different times with different library preparation protocols. What the study reported, not specific to this receptor: The excess sharing between twins in beta out-of-frame sequences was weaker because fewer shared sequences reduced the signal-to-noise ratio. Invariant T cells such as MAIT and iNKT could partly confound zero-insertion analyses, although diverse VJ usage argued against such confounding for most clonotypes. Because the same donors could not be followed over many years, conclusions were based on cross-sectional statistical analysis. Abundant cord blood beta clonotypes carried fewer insertions; young adult naive repertoires showed a weaker similar trend, while memory repertoires showed none. Compared with coincidental sharing between unrelated individuals, an excess of low generation-probability sequences was observed among out-of-frame TCR alpha sequences shared between twins. In monozygotic twins, out-of-frame TCR alpha sharing was systematically underestimated by recombination models, although the models agreed with sharing between unrelated individuals.

The library was produced with 5' RACE. The data were produced on an Illumina HiSeq 2000. A universal primer binding site was added through template switching, and the final cDNA carried a unique molecular identifier so that TCR cDNA molecules could be counted accurately. Specific primers in the conserved constant-segment region were used to synthesize first-strand cDNA for the TCR alpha and beta chains. To control for contamination, each cDNA library was double barcoded with a SMART-Mk sample barcode plus Illumina barcodes. TruSeq adapter sequences, together with Illumina sample barcodes, were added in two successive PCR steps. Sequencing of the TCR alpha and beta cDNA libraries was done on the Illumina HiSeq platform using custom primers. The source study handled its data this way. Raw reads were processed with MiGEC to extract unique molecular identifiers, and MiXCR was used to determine CDR3 positions. Recombination models were inferred per individual with the repgenHMM and IGoR tools using an EM algorithm. Shared clonotype analysis was performed with the tcR package in R, normalizing sharing by the product of cloneset sizes. Out-of-frame nonproductive sequences were analyzed to study raw recombination free of thymic and clonal selection effects. Starting from the raw public reads, TCRdb applied fastp trimming at Q25, assembled clones with MiXCR and retained in-frame beta chains. Entries that share a CDR3 protein sequence are merged under the most common genes and DNA. It is TCRdb's table, rather than the study itself, that gives the V and J calls and clone size. The sample includes approximately 890,000 distinct CDR3 sequences, with 10% to 15% observed a single time. Roughly 1.6% of the sample goes to the ten largest clones.

Every donor was a healthy Caucasian. Three pairs of female monozygotic twins, all aged roughly 18 to 29 years, made up the twin cohort. RNA for TCR libraries was isolated from peripheral blood mononuclear cells. The CDR3 contains 15 residues, cysteine and phenylalanine counted. Only the CDR3 part of the read is kept: 45 bases, read in frame from the first base. For CDR1 and CDR2, the germline V gene (reference sequence) lists DFQATT and SNEGSKA. Trimming leaves V shorter by 5 bases and J shorter by 6 bases, with the junction holding 8 bases beyond the gene matches. In the case of this clonotype: Which antigen it targets is not known. Per-base quality was not reported, and no clone a single base away is much larger than it.

These data also featured in a second study, about yellow fever vaccine responses in identical twins. As the second publication notes: According to the authors, in identical twins the way T cells responded to vaccination appeared partly convergent and partly personalized. The study precisely tracked vaccine-responding T cell clones in identical twins.

This receptor was obtained from a woman younger than 35 in good health. The sequencing sample was made of PBMCs. The sequence is built from TRBV20-1 and TRBJ2-5; 14 bases in the middle match TRBD2. The sequenced DNA: TGCAGTGCTTCCTCGACTAGCGGGGGGGCGCAGACCCAGTACTTC. Its protein reads: CSASSTSGGAQTQYF.